Shown below are 23 T cell receptor beta chains from a single sample sequenced in a study of T cell responses to AZD1222 COVID-19 vaccine. Profiled with immunoSEQ multiplex PCR; TCRdb holds only in-frame clones, not every one. Of about 140,000 clones in the sample, 92% are singletons; the top ten hold 3.1%. The sample in question was peripheral blood, obtained on day 0 of AZD1222 vaccination. The receptor source for this set is an adult in good health.

The chain recombines TRBV5-4 with TRBJ1-4; no definite D call. The V and J ends lost 4 bases and 0 bases respectively, with 10 bases between them. CDR3 size: 15 residues. Germline values: CDR1 SGHNT, CDR2 YYREEE (reference sequence). The chain's CDR3 is CASSPGLPTNEKLFF. In nucleotides, the CDR3 is TGTGCCAGCAGCCCAGGACTTCCAACTAATGAAAAACTGTTTTTT.

V usage is TRBV3-1 (or the pseudogene TRBV3-2) and J usage is TRBJ2-7; perhaps TRBD2 as D (6 bases). The CDR3 loop spans 14 amino acids. The V gene's germline CDR1 is LGHDT and CDR2 YNNKEL (reference sequence). The V end lost 1 base, the J end lost 3 bases, and 10 bases lay between the germline ends. CDR3 in amino acids: CASSQGPGDYEQYF. CDR3 in DNA: TGTGCCAGCAGCCAAGGACCGGGAGACTACGAGCAGTACTTC.

The chain recombines TRBV4-1 with TRBJ1-3; no clear D gene. CDR3 length equals 15 residues. V lost 0 bases, J lost 0 bases, and 6 bases lay in between. Looked up from germline, CDR1 is MGHRA and CDR2 is YSYEKL. The CDR3 spells CASSQERASGNTIYF. In DNA, the CDR3 is TGCGCCAGCAGCCAAGAAAGAGCCTCTGGAAACACCATATATTTT.

The chain carries TRBV7-2 and TRBJ1-4, with D possibly matching TRBD1 (6 bases). The CDR3 consists of 15 residues. The V and J ends lost 2 bases and 7 bases respectively, with 14 bases between them. The V gene's germline CDR1 is SGHTA and CDR2 FQGNSA. CDR3 bases: TGTGCCAGCAGCTTATCTCCGGGGGCTGGTGAAAAACTGTTTTTT. This translates into CASSLSPGAGEKLFF.

This clone was counted a single time. The chain has TRBV5-1 and TRBJ2-5, with 14 bases lining up with TRBD2. V was pared by 0 bases and J by 4 bases, with 5 bases of the junction left unmatched. CDR3 length equals 17 residues. CDR1 and CDR2 (germline): SGHRS, YFSETQ. CDR3 sequence reads: CASSLEGLAGVGETQYF. CDR3 sequence (DNA): TGCGCCAGCAGCTTGGAGGGACTAGCGGGAGTGGGAGAGACCCAGTACTTC. Combining the CDR3 with reference TRBV5-1 and TRBJ2-5 gives the whole variable domain KAGVTQTPRYLIKTRGQQVTLSCSPISGHRSVSWYQQTPGQGLQFLFEYFSETQRNKGNFPGRFSGRQFSNSRSEMNVSTLELGDSALYLCASSLEGLAGVGETQYFGPGTRLLVL.

The chain joins TRBV28 to TRBJ1-1; D is ambiguous. V shed 4 bases and J shed 2 bases, with 11 bases lying between them. The CDR3 runs 14 residues. Germline V gene sequence: CDR1 MDHEN, CDR2 SYDVKM. In DNA form, the CDR3 reads TGTGCCAGCAGTTCATTACGGGTCAACACTGAAGCTTTCTTT. Its protein is CASSSLRVNTEAFF. The full variable domain, with the rest looked up from reference TRBV28 and TRBJ1-1, is DVKVTQSSRYLVKRTGEKVFLECVQDMDHENMFWYRQDPGLGLRLIYFSYDVKMKEKGDIPEGYSVSREKKERFSLILESASTNQTSMYLCASSSLRVNTEAFFGQGTRLTVV.

The chain recombines TRBV6-2 or TRBV6-3 with TRBJ2-5; the D gene is possibly TRBD1 (6 bases). Trimming cost V 1 base and J 2 bases, with 14 bases left between them. The CDR3 is 16 residues long. The germline V gene encodes CDR1 MNHEY and CDR2 SVGEGT. The CDR3 DNA sequence: TGTGCCAGCAGTTACTACTCTGGGACATCTCAAGAGACCCAGTACTTC. It is translated as CASSYYSGTSQETQYF.

This rearrangement joins TRBV19 to TRBJ2-2; TRBD1 or TRBD2 may be the D gene (5 bases each). This CDR3 comprises 16 residues. CDR1 and CDR2 from the germline V gene are LNHDA and SQIVND (reference sequence). V lost 3 bases and J 7 bases, leaving 18 bases between the germline ends. The CDR3 sequence is CASSISGTVIIGELFF. CDR3 nucleotide sequence: TGTGCCAGTAGTATTTCCGGGACCGTTATAATCGGGGAGCTGTTTTTT.

The chain has TRBV5-5 and TRBJ1-4, with D possibly matching TRBD1 (5 bases). From germline, CDR1 is SGHKS and CDR2 YYEKEE (reference sequence). Trimming stripped 0 bases from V and 7 bases from J, with 16 bases between. The CDR3 has 16 amino acids. CDR3 sequence reads: CASSLAPGGVVEKLFF. The DNA of the CDR3 is TGTGCCAGCAGCTTGGCTCCCGGGGGGGTAGTTGAAAAACTGTTTTTT.

The chain combines TRBV5-4 with TRBJ2-1, with D tentatively TRBD2 (6 bases). There are 14 residues in the CDR3. V was shortened by 3 bases and J by 10 bases, with 17 bases between the two germline ends. Germline CDR1 and CDR2: SGHNT and YYREEE (reference sequence). The CDR3: CASSWSGRHQEQFF. The CDR3 DNA sequence: TGTGCCAGCAGCTGGAGCGGGCGCCACCAGGAGCAGTTCTTC.

The chain uses TRBV3-1 (or the pseudogene TRBV3-2) and TRBJ1-3; TRBD1 is a possible D gene (6 bases). V was shortened by 6 bases and J by 2 bases, with 11 bases between the two germline ends. The germline V gene has CDR1 LGHDT and CDR2 YNNKEL (reference sequence). This CDR3 region has 14 residues. CDR3 coding DNA: TGTGCCAGCAGTCGAGGGGACACTGGAAACACCATATATTTT. Encoded protein: CASSRGDTGNTIYF.

V is TRBV24-1 and J is TRBJ1-5, with D possibly TRBD1 on 5 matching bases. V lost 4 bases to trimming and J lost 0 bases, with 12 bases between them. The CDR3 length is 16 residues. Germline V gives CDR1 KGHDR, CDR2 SFDVKD. The CDR3 bases are TGTGCCACCAGTGAGAGGACACTACTTAGCAATCAGCCCCAGCATTTT. It is translated as CATSERTLLSNQPQHF.

The chain recombines TRBV24-1 with TRBJ2-1, with 13 bases fitting TRBD2. V was clipped by 5 bases and J by 0 bases; unmatched bases: 0. This CDR3 has 16 residues. Germline CDR1 and CDR2: KGHDR and SFDVKD. The CDR3 protein is CATSGTSGSSYNEQFF. CDR3 nucleotide sequence: TGTGCCACCAGTGGGACTAGCGGGAGCTCCTACAATGAGCAGTTCTTC.

V is TRBV7-9 and J is TRBJ1-1; D is undetermined. The CDR3 totals 16 residues. CDR1 is SEHNR and CDR2 is FQNEAQ in the germline V gene (reference sequence). Between the trimmed V and J ends, which lost 5 bases and 2 bases, there was a span of 18 bases. The CDR3 nucleotides are TGTGCCAGCAGCCTAGAGTACGGACGGGGAAACACTGAAGCTTTCTTT. This encodes CASSLEYGRGNTEAFF.

V usage is TRBV10-3 and J usage is TRBJ1-5, with no clear D. The CDR3 covers 15 residues. Deletions cut 0 bases from V and 2 bases from J, with 8 bases between. The germline V gene has CDR1 ENHRY and CDR2 SYGVKD. The CDR3 loop is CAISESTGGNQPQHF. The CDR3 DNA reads TGTGCCATCAGTGAGTCGACGGGTGGCAATCAGCCCCAGCATTTT.

V is TRBV19 and J is TRBJ1-2, with 9 bases aligning to TRBD1. Germline values: CDR1 LNHDA, CDR2 SQIVND (reference sequence). The CDR3 is 13 amino acids. V lost 5 bases, J lost 7 bases, and 5 bases stayed unmatched. The CDR3 DNA sequence: TGTGCCAGTAGTTCCACAGGGGGCCTTGGCTACACCTTC. Translated, it gives CASSSTGGLGYTF. Full variable domain (outside the CDR3, taken from reference TRBV19 and TRBJ1-2): DGGITQSPKYLFRKEGQNVTLSCEQNLNHDAMYWYRQDPGQGLRLIYYSQIVNDFQKGDIAEGYSVSREKKESFPLTVTSAQKNPTAFYLCASSSTGGLGYTFGSGTRLTVV.

V usage is TRBV7-3 and J usage is TRBJ2-1; D is uncertain. This CDR3 has 14 amino acids. Germline V gives CDR1 SGHTA, CDR2 FQGTGA. V shed 2 bases and J shed 4 bases, with 9 bases lying between them. The CDR3 loop reads CASSLGNSYNEQFF. The CDR3, as DNA: TGTGCCAGCAGCTTAGGGAACAGTTACAATGAGCAGTTCTTC.

This clone was seen only once. The chain combines TRBV6-4 with TRBJ1-5; D unresolved. Germline CDR1 MRHNA, CDR2 SNTAGT. V was pared by 3 bases and J by 6 bases, with 18 bases between. This CDR3 has 16 residues. The CDR3 region is CASSDGSDWRGQPQHF. The CDR3 DNA sequence: TGTGCCAGCAGTGATGGGTCTGACTGGCGTGGTCAGCCCCAGCATTTT.

This chain joins TRBV4-1 and TRBJ1-5; possibly TRBD1 for D (5 bases). Trimming took 1 base from V and 4 from J, leaving 11 bases between them. Germline values: CDR1 MGHRA, CDR2 YSYEKL. CDR3 size: 15 residues. The CDR3 protein is CASSQVRGGNQPQHF. As DNA, the CDR3 is TGCGCCAGCAGCCAAGTGAGGGGTGGGAATCAGCCCCAGCATTTT.

The genes are TRBV5-1 and TRBJ2-5; 12 bases line up with TRBD1. The CDR3 has 18 amino acids. Germline V lookup: CDR1 SGHRS, CDR2 YFSETQ. The V and J ends lost 3 bases and 5 bases, in that order; junction bases with no gene match: 14. CDR3 sequence reads: CASSWGQGASQIVETQYF. For the CDR3, the DNA is TGCGCCAGCAGCTGGGGACAGGGGGCCTCTCAAATCGTGGAGACCCAGTACTTC.

The rearrangement uses TRBV11-3 and TRBJ2-2, with D unresolved. The CDR3 loop spans 13 amino acids. Trimming took 8 bases from V and 0 from J, leaving 7 bases between them. Germline lookup yields CDR1 SGHNT and CDR2 YENEEA. The CDR3 region is CASGEANTGELFF. DNA of the CDR3: TGTGCCAGCGGAGAAGCGAACACCGGGGAGCTGTTTTTT.

This chain uses TRBV7-3 with TRBJ1-1; D might be TRBD1 (5 bases). Between the trimmed V and J ends, which lost 2 bases and 0 bases, there was a span of 10 bases. The CDR3 extends over 15 amino acids. CDR1 is SGHTA, CDR2 FQGTGA, per germline. The CDR3 here is CASSLDRVLNTEAFF. CDR3 bases: TGTGCCAGCAGCTTAGACAGAGTATTGAACACTGAAGCTTTCTTT.

The rearrangement joins TRBV4-1 to TRBJ1-2; TRBD1 matches at 8 bases. V lost 0 bases, J lost 3 bases, and 9 bases stayed unmatched. This CDR3 is built from 17 residues. Germline assignment: CDR1 MGHRA and CDR2 YSYEKL. The CDR3 region has the DNA TGCGCCAGCAGCCAAGATGGGACAGGTTCGAAGTACTATGGCTACACCTTC. Amino acid sequence: CASSQDGTGSKYYGYTF.